The source of this T cell receptor (beta chain) is a study of Ad26.COV2.S vaccination and SARS-CoV-2 variants. General study findings and limits: Vaccine and placebo groups showed comparable non-spike TCR breadth.

Treatment meaning: some 20 received Ad26.COV2.S at low or high dose, single or two shots; about 5 received placebo; per-sample allocation not given. The investigators took samples on day 63 after the first vaccine or placebo injection. Generated by immunoSEQ multiplex PCR, the TCRdb table keeps only in-frame clones and is missing some. Of about 460,000 clones listed, approximately 90% were seen once; the top ten hold roughly 1.7%. Comment on this clone: Its antigen is as yet unknown.

There are 14 residues in the CDR3. Germline CDR1 reads LGHNA; CDR2 reads YNFKEQ. The V end lost 4 bases, the J end lost 2 bases, and 12 bases lay between the germline ends. V and J are TRBV4-2 and TRBJ2-7; D gene uncertain. The sequence derives from a person aged 18 to 59 who received the Ad26.COV2.S COVID-19 vaccine or a placebo. The sample here was peripheral blood, taken in a trial of Ad26.COV2.S vaccine versus placebo. The CDR3 spells CASSPSYRAYEQYF. The CDR3 region has the DNA TGTGCCAGCAGCCCGTCTTACCGGGCCTACGAGCAGTACTTC.